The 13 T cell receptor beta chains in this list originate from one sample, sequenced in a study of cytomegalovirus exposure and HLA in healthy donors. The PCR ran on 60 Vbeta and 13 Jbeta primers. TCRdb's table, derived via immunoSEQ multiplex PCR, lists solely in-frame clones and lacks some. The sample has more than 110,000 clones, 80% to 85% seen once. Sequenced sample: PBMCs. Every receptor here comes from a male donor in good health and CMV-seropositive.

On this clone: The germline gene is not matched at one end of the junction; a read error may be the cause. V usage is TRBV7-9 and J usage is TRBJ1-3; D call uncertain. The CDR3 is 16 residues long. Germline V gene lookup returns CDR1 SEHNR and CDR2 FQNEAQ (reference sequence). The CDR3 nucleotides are TGTTCCAGCAGCTCCTCCGTTGGTGGGCTCGGAAACACCATATATTTT. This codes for CSSSSSVGGLGNTIYF.

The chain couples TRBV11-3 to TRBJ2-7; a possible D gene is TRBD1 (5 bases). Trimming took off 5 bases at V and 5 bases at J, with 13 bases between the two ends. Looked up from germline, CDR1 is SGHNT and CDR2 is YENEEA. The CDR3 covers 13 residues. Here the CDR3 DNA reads TGTGCCAGCAGCCGCATGCAGGGCCACGAGCAGTACTTC. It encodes CASSRMQGHEQYF.

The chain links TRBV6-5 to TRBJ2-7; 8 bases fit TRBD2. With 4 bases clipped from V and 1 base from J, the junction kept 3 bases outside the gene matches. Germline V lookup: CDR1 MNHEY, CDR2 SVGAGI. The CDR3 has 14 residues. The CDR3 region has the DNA TGTGCCAGCAGTTTAGCGGGGAAATCCTACGAGCAGTACTTC. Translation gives CASSLAGKSYEQYF.

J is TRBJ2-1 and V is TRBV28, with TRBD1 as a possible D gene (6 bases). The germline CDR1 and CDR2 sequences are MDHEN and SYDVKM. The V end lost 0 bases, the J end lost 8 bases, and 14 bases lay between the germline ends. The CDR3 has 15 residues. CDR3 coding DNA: TGTGCCAGCAGTTTATGGGGGGCCCGTGGCGATGAGCAGTTCTTC. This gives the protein CASSLWGARGDEQFF.

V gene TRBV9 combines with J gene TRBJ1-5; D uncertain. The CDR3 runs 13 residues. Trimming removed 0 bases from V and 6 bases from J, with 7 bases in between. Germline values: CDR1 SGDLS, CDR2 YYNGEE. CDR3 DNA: TGTGCCAGCAGCGTAGGGGAGGGTCAGCCCCAGCATTTT. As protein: CASSVGEGQPQHF.

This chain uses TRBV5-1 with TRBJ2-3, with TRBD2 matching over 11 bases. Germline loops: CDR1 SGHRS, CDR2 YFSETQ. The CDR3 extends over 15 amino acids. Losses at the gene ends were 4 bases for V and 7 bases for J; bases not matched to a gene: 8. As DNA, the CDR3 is TGCGCCAGCAGCCCACTAGCGGGAGACGCCCATACGCAGTATTTT. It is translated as CASSPLAGDAHTQYF.

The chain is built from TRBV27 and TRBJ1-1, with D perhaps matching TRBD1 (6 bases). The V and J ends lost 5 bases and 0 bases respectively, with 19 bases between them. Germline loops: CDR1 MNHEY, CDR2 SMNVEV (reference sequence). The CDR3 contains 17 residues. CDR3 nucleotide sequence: TGTGCCAGCAGTACCAGGACAGCCCCCGTTATGAACACTGAAGCTTTCTTT. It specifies CASSTRTAPVMNTEAFF.

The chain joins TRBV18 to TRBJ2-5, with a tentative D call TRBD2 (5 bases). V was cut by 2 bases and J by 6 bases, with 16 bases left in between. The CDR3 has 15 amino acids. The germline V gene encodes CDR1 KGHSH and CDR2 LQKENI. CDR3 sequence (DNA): TGTGCCAGCTCACCAACCGAGGGTAGCATGAAGACCCAGTACTTC. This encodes CASSPTEGSMKTQYF.

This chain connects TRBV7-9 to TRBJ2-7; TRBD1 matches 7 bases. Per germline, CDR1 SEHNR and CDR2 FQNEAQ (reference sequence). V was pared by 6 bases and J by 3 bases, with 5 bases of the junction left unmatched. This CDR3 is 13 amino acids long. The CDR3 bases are TGTGCCAGCAGGCAAGGGACAGACTACGAGCAGTACTTC. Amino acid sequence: CASRQGTDYEQYF.

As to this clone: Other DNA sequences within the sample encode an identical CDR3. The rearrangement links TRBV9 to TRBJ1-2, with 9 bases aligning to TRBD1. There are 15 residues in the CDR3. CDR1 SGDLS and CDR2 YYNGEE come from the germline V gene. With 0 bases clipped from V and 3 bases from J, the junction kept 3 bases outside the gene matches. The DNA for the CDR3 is TGTGCCAGCAGCGTAGTGGACAGGGGAGACTATGGCTACACCTTC. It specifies CASSVVDRGDYGYTF.

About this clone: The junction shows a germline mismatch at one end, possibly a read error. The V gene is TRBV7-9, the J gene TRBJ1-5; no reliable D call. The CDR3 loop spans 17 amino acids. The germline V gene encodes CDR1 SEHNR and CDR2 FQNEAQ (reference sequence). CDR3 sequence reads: CSSSLEASASSNQPQHF. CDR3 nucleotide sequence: TGTTCCAGCAGCTTAGAAGCGTCAGCTTCTAGCAATCAGCCCCAGCATTTT.

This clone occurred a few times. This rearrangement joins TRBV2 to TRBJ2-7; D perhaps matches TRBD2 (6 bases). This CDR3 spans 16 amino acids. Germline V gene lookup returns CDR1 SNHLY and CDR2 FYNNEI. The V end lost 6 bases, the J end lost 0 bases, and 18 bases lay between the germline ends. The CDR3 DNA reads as TGTGCCAGCAGACCCGGGAGCTTCCCGAGCTCCTACGAGCAGTACTTC. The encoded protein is CASRPGSFPSSYEQYF.

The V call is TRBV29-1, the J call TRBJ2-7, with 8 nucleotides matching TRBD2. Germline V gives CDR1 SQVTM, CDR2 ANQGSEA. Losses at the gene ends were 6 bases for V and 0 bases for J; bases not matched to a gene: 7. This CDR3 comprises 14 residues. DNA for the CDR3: TGCAGCGTATTAGAGGGGACTAGCTCCTACGAGCAGTACTTC. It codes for CSVLEGTSSYEQYF.